The 9 T cell receptor beta chains listed next were all sequenced from one sample in a study of shared clonotypes between healthy human individuals. CD45RO-negative cells were positively selected for CCR7, leaving out terminally differentiated effector memory CD45RA+ cells. Profiled with immunoSEQ multiplex PCR; TCRdb holds only in-frame clones, not every one. The sample lists around 640,000 clones; roughly 95% were seen once. Sequencing was done on a sample of naive CD8+ T cells sorted from blood. Every receptor here comes from a woman in her twenties or thirties in good health.

CDR3 nucleotide sequence: TGCGCCAGCAGTGAGAGGGGGAGGGTTTCGAACTACCACAATGAGCAGTTCTTC. This encodes CASSERGRVSNYHNEQFF. The gene calls are TRBV10-1 and TRBJ2-1, with a possible D match to TRBD2 (7 bases). This CDR3 contains 18 residues. From germline, CDR1 is WNHNN and CDR2 SYGVQD (reference sequence). Trimming took off 2 bases at V and 5 bases at J, with 22 bases between the two ends.

CDR3 DNA: TGTGCCAGTATTAAGGGACCCAGCTCCTACAATGAGCAGTTCTTC. It specifies CASIKGPSSYNEQFF. V gene TRBV19 combines with J gene TRBJ2-1; the D call may be TRBD1 or TRBD2 (5 bases each). Deletions cut 7 bases from V and 0 bases from J, with 13 bases between. Germline V gene sequence: CDR1 LNHDA, CDR2 SQIVND (reference sequence). This CDR3 has 15 residues.

With respect to this clone: A junction boundary mismatches the germline segment, possibly from a read error. The rearrangement links TRBV28 to TRBJ1-1, with no clear D. This CDR3 comprises 13 residues. The germline V gene has CDR1 MDHEN and CDR2 SYDVKM. CDR3 protein: CASTLERRTEAFF. CDR3 coding DNA: TGTGCCAGCACTTTAGAGAGGCGCACTGAAGCTTTCTTT.

This chain links TRBV19 with TRBJ2-2, with TRBD2 identical over 11 bases. V was clipped by 10 bases and J by 4 bases; unmatched bases: 5. Germline loops: CDR1 LNHDA, CDR2 SQIVND (reference sequence). The CDR3 consists of 14 residues. The chain's CDR3 is CATLAGGGTGELFF. The CDR3 nucleotides are TGTGCCACCCTAGCGGGAGGAGGCACCGGGGAGCTGTTTTTT.

The gene calls are TRBV11-2 and TRBJ1-4; no firm D call. Germline loops: CDR1 SGHAT, CDR2 FQNNGV. The germline V and J ends were trimmed by 1 base and 5 bases, with 5 bases remaining between them. This CDR3 comprises 13 residues. The CDR3 loop reads CASSLGPNEKLFF. The CDR3 nucleotides are TGTGCCAGCAGCTTAGGTCCAAATGAAAAACTGTTTTTT.

The rearrangement joins TRBV10-2 to TRBJ2-1; 10 bases fit TRBD2. Germline V gene data show CDR1 as WSHSY and CDR2 as SAAADI. Unmatched junction bases numbered 8, after V lost 0 bases and J lost 9 bases. The length of the CDR3 is 16 residues. CDR3 nucleotides: TGCGCCAGCAGTGAGTCGGCAGGGCTAGCGGGAGTTGAGCAGTTCTTC. The encoded protein is CASSESAGLAGVEQFF.

The chain recombines TRBV9 with TRBJ2-3, with D perhaps TRBD1 (5 bases). The CDR3 length is 16 residues. Trimming pared 0 bases from V and 4 bases from J, leaving 15 bases between. Germline lookup yields CDR1 SGDLS and CDR2 YYNGEE. CDR3 nucleotides: TGTGCCAGCAGCGTAGCTCCTGGCGCCAGGGCAGATACGCAGTATTTT. The encoded protein is CASSVAPGARADTQYF.

V is TRBV10-1 and J is TRBJ1-2; no clear D gene. The V end was cut by 0 bases, the J end by 3 bases, with 8 bases between. There are 14 residues in the CDR3. Germline V gene lookup returns CDR1 WNHNN and CDR2 SYGVQD (reference sequence). This CDR3 reads CASSESLPYYGYTF. The CDR3 nucleotides read TGCGCCAGCAGTGAGTCTCTGCCCTACTATGGCTACACCTTC.

In DNA, the CDR3 is TGCGCCAGCAGTCAGGGTCCAGATACGCAGTATTTT. It yields the protein CASSQGPDTQYF. The chain carries TRBV10-1 and TRBJ2-3; tentatively, D is TRBD1 (5 bases). The CDR3 contains 12 residues. CDR1 is WNHNN, CDR2 SYGVQD, per germline (reference sequence). Trimming took 5 bases from V and 4 from J, leaving 7 bases between them.